The rows below give T cell receptor beta chains drawn from one sample of a study of a mutant IDH1 vaccine in newly diagnosed glioma. Some clones are missing from TCRdb's copy, which holds only in-frame ones; the method was immunoSEQ multiplex PCR. The data show about 66,000 clones, approximately 86% seen once. The sample consisted of PBMCs, taken from a glioma patient treated with radiotherapy, temozolomide or both. These receptors all stem from a man aged 25 to 40 with glioma. CDR3s include the opening cysteine and the closing phenylalanine or tryptophan. The D gene is left open where the match is weak. Not all rows give a size; the values are once, few, many and, for expanded clones, a class.

TRBJ1-2,.,.,TRBV15,TGTGCCACCAGCAGAGATCGTACAGGGTCTAACTATGGCTACACCTTC,CATSRDRTGSNYGYTF
TRBJ1-6,TRBD1,.,TRBV7-9,TGTGCCAGCAGCTCGGGACAGGTTAATTCACCCCTCCACTTT,CASSSGQVNSPLHF
TRBJ2-1,.,.,TRBV7-8,TGTGCCAGCAGCTTAGAGTTCGCGGCTGAGCAGTTCTTC,CASSLEFAAEQFF
TRBJ2-3,TRBD2,.,TRBV6-4,TGTGCCAGCAGTGACTCCGGGGGGGCCACAGATACGCAGTATTTT,CASSDSGGATDTQYF
TRBJ2-7,TRBD2,.,TRBV6-5,TGTGCCAGCAGTTACGGTCTTAGCGGGGGGTTCTACGAGCAGTACTTC,CASSYGLSGGFYEQYF
TRBJ1-6,TRBD1,.,TRBV18,TGTGCCAGCTCACCCAAACAGGGGATGAATTCACCCCTCCACTTT,CASSPKQGMNSPLHF
TRBJ1-1,TRBD1,.,TRBV15,TGTGCCACCAGCAGAAACAGGGGTATATTGAACACTGAAGCTTTCTTT,CATSRNRGILNTEAFF
TRBJ2-6,TRBD1,.,TRBV12-5,TGTGCTAGTGGTTTGGTGGGACAGATCTCTGGGGCCAACGTCCTGACTTTC,CASGLVGQISGANVLTF
TRBJ2-1,TRBD1,.,TRBV19,TGTGCCAGTAGTATAGATAGGACAGGGTACAATGAGCAGTTCTTC,CASSIDRTGYNEQFF
TRBJ2-3,TRBD2,.,TRBV6-4,TGTGCCAGCAGTGCCGTCCAAGTTAGCGGGGGGCTTACAGATACGCAGTATTTT,CASSAVQVSGGLTDTQYF
TRBJ1-2,.,.,TRBV18,TGTGCCAGCTCCCCTCCTCGGGGGGATACCTATGGCTACACCTTC,CASSPPRGDTYGYTF
TRBJ1-2,.,.,TRBV19,TGTGCCAGTAGTATTGGATTTCAGGTGGATTCGGGCTACACCTTC,CASSIGFQVDSGYTF
TRBJ2-2,TRBD1,.,TRBV5-1,TGCGCCAGCTCCGGGACAGGGCTTACCGGGGAGCTGTTTTTT,CASSGTGLTGELFF
TRBJ2-2,.,.,TRBV15,TGTGCCACCAGCAGAGATCAGTGGGGGTTTGGGTTTGCCGGGGAGCTGTTTTTT,CATSRDQWGFGFAGELFF
TRBJ2-5,TRBD2,.,TRBV9,TGTGCCAGCAGCCCAGACCCTCGGGGGGGCCAGGAGACCCAGTACTTC,CASSPDPRGGQETQYF
TRBJ1-2,TRBD1,.,TRBV6-5,TGTGCCAGCAGCCCTGGGAACAGGGGGAGGTATGGCTACACCTTC,CASSPGNRGRYGYTF
TRBJ1-1,TRBD1,.,TRBV2,TGTGCCAGCAGCCACCTCCTCGGGACAGGGAAGAGGAGGACTGAAGCTTTCTTT,CASSHLLGTGKRRTEAFF
TRBJ1-5,.,.,TRBV27,TGTGCCAGCAGGGTCCGGGAAAATCAGCCCCAGCATTTT,CASRVRENQPQHF
TRBJ1-2,TRBD1,few,TRBV18,TGTGCCAGCTCTTCGACAGGGTCAAGGGCTGGCTACACCTTC,CASSSTGSRAGYTF
TRBJ1-4,.,.,TRBV5-1,TGCGCCAGCAGCTTGGTTCCGGGGTTGGTAGGAACTAATGAAAAACTGTTTTTT,CASSLVPGLVGTNEKLFF
TRBJ2-2,.,.,TRBV7-2,TGTGCCAGCAGCTTAGCCATTTCGAACACCGGGGAGCTGTTTTTT,CASSLAISNTGELFF
TRBJ1-4,TRBD1,few,TRBV19,TGTGCCAGTAGGAGGACAGGGAACAATGAAAAACTGTTTTTT,CASRRTGNNEKLFF
TRBJ1-5,TRBD1,.,TRBV6-5,TGTGCCAGCAGCTTAACAGGGGTCGGCAATCAGCCCCAGCATTTT,CASSLTGVGNQPQHF
TRBJ2-2,.,.,TRBV6-1,TGTGCCAGCAGTGAAGCTTCAGGGTGGAACACCGGGGAGCTGTTTTTT,CASSEASGWNTGELFF
TRBJ1-6,TRBD1,.,TRBV2,TGTGCCAGCAGTCGGGACAGGGAGACTTCACCCCTCCACTTT,CASSRDRETSPLHF
TRBJ1-5,.,.,TRBV5-6,TGTGCCAGCAGCTTGATCGACTGGCCCAATCAGCCCCAGCATTTT,CASSLIDWPNQPQHF
TRBJ2-3,.,.,TRBV27,TGTGCCAGCAGCTTCGGATTAAACACAGATACGCAGTATTTT,CASSFGLNTDTQYF
TRBJ2-5,.,.,TRBV13,TGTGCCAGCAGCTTTAGCCAGGATACTCACCATAAGACCCAGTACTTC,CASSFSQDTHHKTQYF
TRBJ1-5,.,.,TRBV6-1,TGTGCCAGCAGCCTTAAGGAGGGGCTTCAGCCCCAGCATTTT,CASSLKEGLQPQHF
TRBJ2-7,.,.,TRBV28,TGTGCCAGCAGTCCCCTTACCGCAGGGGGGTTGAGAGAGCAGTACTTC,CASSPLTAGGLREQYF
TRBJ2-2,TRBD1,.,TRBV28,TGTGCCAGCAGTTTCTTATCAGGGGGCTGGGTGTTTTTT,CASSFLSGGWVFF
TRBJ1-2,TRBD1,.,TRBV5-1,TGCGCCAGCAGCTACGGGACAGGCGGATCTAACTATGGCTACACCTTC,CASSYGTGGSNYGYTF
TRBJ1-1,TRBD1,few,TRBV2,TGTGCCAGTAAATATCGACAGGGTCCCACGAACACTGAAGCTTTCTTT,CASKYRQGPTNTEAFF
TRBJ2-7,.,.,TRBV19,TGTGCCAGTAGTACGGTAAACGCTGGGACCTACGAGCAGTACTTC,CASSTVNAGTYEQYF
TRBJ1-1,TRBD1,.,TRBV18,TGTGCCAGCTCACTACAGGGGGCCAACACTGAAGCTTTCTTT,CASSLQGANTEAFF
TRBJ1-1,.,.,TRBV11-1,TGTGCCAGCAGCTTAGCTACACTGGTGAACACTGAAGCTTTCTTT,CASSLATLVNTEAFF
TRBJ2-7,TRBD1,.,TRBV5-4,TGTGCCAGCAGCTTGAGAGGGGACAGGGGCTACGAGCAGTACTTC,CASSLRGDRGYEQYF
TRBJ1-1,.,.,TRBV19,TGTGCCAGTAGTGACTTGTGGGACACTGAAGCTTTCTTT,CASSDLWDTEAFF
TRBJ1-2,TRBD1,.,TRBV19,TGTGCCAGTAGTGATCAGGGGGTAATTTTCTATGGCTACACCTTC,CASSDQGVIFYGYTF
TRBJ2-3,.,.,TRBV28,TGTGCCAGCAGCCCGCGTACAGATACGCAGTATTTT,CASSPRTDTQYF
TRBJ2-2,.,.,TRBV30,TGTGCCTGGAGTGTACTGGGTCTAGGCACCGGGGAGCTGTTTTTT,CAWSVLGLGTGELFF
TRBJ2-7,.,.,TRBV4-2,TGTGCCAGCAGCCAAGGTGAGGAACCGTACGAGCAGTACTTC,CASSQGEEPYEQYF
TRBJ1-1,.,.,TRBV18,TGTGCCAGCTCACCACCGTGGCGCGAAGCTTTCTTT,CASSPPWREAFF
TRBJ2-7,.,.,TRBV28,TGTGCCAGCAGACCGACCCCGGGGGGCAAGTTCTCCTACGAGCAGTACTTC,CASRPTPGGKFSYEQYF
TRBJ1-1,TRBD1,few,TRBV18,TGTGCCAGCTCACCGGGGCAGGGGGCGACTCGTGAAGCTTTCTTT,CASSPGQGATREAFF
TRBJ2-7,.,.,TRBV7-8,TGTGCCAGCAGACCCTCGGTGCGGCAGGGGTTTTACGAGCAGTACTTC,CASRPSVRQGFYEQYF
TRBJ2-5,TRBD2,.,TRBV12-5,TGTGCTAGTGGTTTGGTACGGACTAGCGGGGGGCAAGAGACCCAGTACTTC,CASGLVRTSGGQETQYF
TRBJ2-7,.,.,TRBV2,TGTGCCAGCGTTCAGGGACCCTACGAGCAGTACTTC,CASVQGPYEQYF
TRBJ1-5,.,.,TRBV7-6,TGTGCCAGCAGCTTAGTCGCAGGTCAGCCCCAGCATTTT,CASSLVAGQPQHF
TRBJ1-1,.,.,TRBV11-2,TGTGCCAGCAGCTTAGATGGGGGGGAAACTGAAGCTTTCTTT,CASSLDGGETEAFF
TRBJ1-1,TRBD1,.,TRBV6-1,TGTGCCAGCAGTGAAGCGCCGGGACAGGGGGCTGAAGCTTTCTTT,CASSEAPGQGAEAFF
TRBJ1-2,TRBD1,.,TRBV6-6,TGTGCCAGCAGTACGGACAGGGTCTATGGCTACACCTTC,CASSTDRVYGYTF
TRBJ2-2,TRBD1,.,TRBV10-3,TGTGCCATCAGGACCGGACAGGGGGATGCCGGGGAGCTGTTTTTT,CAIRTGQGDAGELFF
TRBJ1-1,TRBD1,.,TRBV5-6,TGTGCCAGCAGCCCACAGGGGACTGAAGCTTTCTTT,CASSPQGTEAFF